Reported below is one TCR beta chain. At one end, the junction sequence differs from germline, possibly due to a read error. A universal primer site arose from template switching, and cDNA bore unique molecular identifiers. TCRdb redid the calling of the 5' RACE reads with MiXCR, one entry per CDR3 protein. The repertoire holds 700,000 or so distinct CDR3 sequences, with roughly 8% as singletons. The record originates from a study of identical twins. CDR1 and CDR2 from the germline V gene are MRHNA and SNTAGT. The CDR3 sequence is 18 residues long. The sample was also linked to a second study, of yellow fever vaccine responses in identical twins.

The sequence derives from a woman under 30 in good health. The sample taken for sequencing was PBMCs. The V gene is TRBV6-4, the J gene TRBJ2-7; 13 bases line up with TRBD2. The CDR3 region is CAISPRTSGRRKGSEQYF. The CDR3 DNA sequence: TGTGCCATCAGTCCTAGGACTAGCGGGAGACGTAAAGGGTCCGAGCAGTACTTC.